This T cell receptor (beta chain) was captured in a study of cytomegalovirus exposure and HLA in healthy donors. Findings of the study overall: More clonal expansion characterized HLA-associated TCR beta chains than equally common others in a later analysis. Accurate prediction of HLA-A and HLA-B alleles (for most subjects) was reportedly achieved from TCR beta sequences. HLA alleles showed associations with about 17,000 TCR beta sequences in a later analysis, at a 0.05 false discovery rate.

Comments on this clone: The target antigen is unknown.

Vbeta (60) and Jbeta (13) primers were used in the PCR. Authors' methods: Later analysis identified tens of millions of unique TCR beta chains, roughly 11 million shared. Data came from immunoSEQ multiplex PCR; TCRdb stores just in-frame clones and leaves some out. V, J and clone size were drawn from that table, and D and trimming were deduced from the DNA. The sample includes about 260,000 clones, about 83% of them seen just once. This TCR was sampled from a woman aged 40 to 55 in good health and CMV-seropositive. Sequencing was done on a sample of PBMCs.

The CDR3 region is CAIKQTGGGVGQYF. CDR3 DNA: TGTGCCATCAAGCAGACAGGGGGAGGCGTAGGGCAGTACTTC. The chain combines TRBV10-3 with TRBJ2-7; 9 nucleotides agree with TRBD1. The CDR3 spans 14 residues. The V gene's germline CDR1 is ENHRY and CDR2 SYGVKD. J was trimmed by 9 bases and V by 7 bases; bases with no gene match: 13.